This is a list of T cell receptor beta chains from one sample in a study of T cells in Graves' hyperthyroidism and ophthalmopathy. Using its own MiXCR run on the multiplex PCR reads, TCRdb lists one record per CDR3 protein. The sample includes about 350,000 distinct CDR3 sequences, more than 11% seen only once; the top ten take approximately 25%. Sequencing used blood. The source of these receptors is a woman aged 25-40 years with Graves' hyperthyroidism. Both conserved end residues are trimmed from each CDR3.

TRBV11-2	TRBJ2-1	ASSLRTSSYNEQF
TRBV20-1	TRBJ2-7	SGNPGTALLEQY
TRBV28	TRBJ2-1	ASSTGGGGRDEQF
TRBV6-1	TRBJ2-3	ASMLAGGADTQY
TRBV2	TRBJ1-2	ASSEVGTTGGYT
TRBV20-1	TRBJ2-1	SATVGGRAGGSYNEQF
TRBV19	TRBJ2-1	ASSARPGLAGGPVPIEQF
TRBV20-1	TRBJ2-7	SASREPYEQY
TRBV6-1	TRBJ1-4	ASSPGTARNEKLF
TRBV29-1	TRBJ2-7	SVVLRGDYEQY
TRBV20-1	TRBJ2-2	SARPSWIAGELF
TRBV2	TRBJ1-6	ANGQGSSPLH
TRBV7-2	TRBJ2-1	ASSPTLAGDEF
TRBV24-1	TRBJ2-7	ATSEPRDGGTDEQY
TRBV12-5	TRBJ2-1	ASGPEGPLGEQF
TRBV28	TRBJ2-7	ASRSWTPYEQY
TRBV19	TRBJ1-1	ASSAGGGNTEAF
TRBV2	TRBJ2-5	ASSKVEQETQY
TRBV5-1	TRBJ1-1	ASSLDVGRGPEAF
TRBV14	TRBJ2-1	ASSQPGTSGRYEQF
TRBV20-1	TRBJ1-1	SARSRTGRTEAF
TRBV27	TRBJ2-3	ASSSHSRRDTQY
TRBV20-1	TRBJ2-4	SASRELALHIQY
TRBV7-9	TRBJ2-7	ASSATAGKDSYEQY
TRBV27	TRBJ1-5	ASSFSGGSSNQPQH
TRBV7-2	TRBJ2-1	ASSPPGTSGSGQF
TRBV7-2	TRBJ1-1	ASSLEQTF
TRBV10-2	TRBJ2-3	ASSAAGLSTDTRY
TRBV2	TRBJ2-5	ATSSTGKETQY
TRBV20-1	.	SARVAYEQF
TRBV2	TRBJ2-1	TSTGAPYNEQF
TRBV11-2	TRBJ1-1	ASSLALVERNTEAF
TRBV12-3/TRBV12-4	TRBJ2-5	ASRSGQGVRREETQY
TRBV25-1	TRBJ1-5	ASSEGHQPQH
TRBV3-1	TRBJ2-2	ASSQVRLAVTGELF